Below, 22 T cell receptor beta chains from the same sample are listed, as sequenced in a study of blood T cell repertoires in COVID-19 (dated by TCRdb to 2018 to 2020). The library came from the immunoSEQ multiplex PCR assay. What TCRdb holds here is the immuneACCESS table cut down to in-frame rearrangements. Part of the clones is not present; checked against another copy, under half of the missing clones reflect an unresolved V gene, and the others are unexplained. This sample gives about 120,000 clones in total; 60% to 85% of them show up just once. The top ten clonotypes cover roughly 2% of the sample. Specimen: peripheral blood. These receptors all stem from a man between 65 and 85 years old with acute or convalescent COVID-19.

This clone was seen just once. The genes are TRBV5-6 and TRBJ1-6; D not certain. The germline V and J ends were trimmed by 0 bases and 0 bases, with 7 bases remaining between them. CDR3 length equals 16 residues. CDR1 and CDR2 from the germline V gene are SGHDT and YYEEEE. CDR3 DNA: TGTGCCAGCAGCTTGGATTGGAGCTCCTATAATTCACCCCTCCACTTT. Translating it yields CASSLDWSSYNSPLHF.

The chain joins TRBV6-2 or TRBV6-3 to TRBJ2-1, with 9 nucleotides matching TRBD2. This CDR3 is 15 amino acids long. V dropped 0 bases and J dropped 8; count of bases not matched to a gene: 5. Germline V gene lookup returns CDR1 MNHEY and CDR2 SVGEGT. CDR3 in amino acids: CASSYSAGGNDEQFF. CDR3 nucleotides: TGTGCCAGCAGTTACTCCGCGGGGGGGAATGATGAGCAGTTCTTC.

This sequence joins TRBV25-1 and TRBJ1-5; D is undetermined. CDR3 length: 13 amino acids. Germline V CDR1 and CDR2: MGHDK, SYGVNS. Trimming took 6 bases from V and 0 from J, leaving 6 bases between them. In DNA form, the CDR3 reads TGTGCCAGCAGCCTTAATAGCAATCAGCCCCAGCATTTT. This sequence encodes CASSLNSNQPQHF. Supplemented by reference TRBV25-1 and TRBJ1-5, the full variable domain reads EADIYQTPRYLVIGTGKKITLECSQTMGHDKMYWYQQDPGMELHLIHYSYGVNSTEKGDLSSESTVSRIRTEHFPLTLESARPSHTSQYLCASSLNSNQPQHFGDGTRLSIL.

J is TRBJ2-1 and V is TRBV6-5; 9 bases agree with TRBD2. Germline V gives CDR1 MNHEY, CDR2 SVGAGI. Unmatched junction bases numbered 7, after V lost 7 bases and J lost 6 bases. CDR3 length: 14 residues. Here the CDR3 DNA reads TGTGCCAGCAAGGGGCTAGCGGGGTTCAATGAGCAGTTCTTC. It specifies CASKGLAGFNEQFF.

This chain joins TRBV19 and TRBJ2-7; 7 bases fit TRBD2. Looked up from germline, CDR1 is LNHDA and CDR2 is SQIVND (reference sequence). The CDR3 sequence is 14 residues long. With V trimmed by 4 bases and J by 0 bases, 3 bases remained unmatched. CDR3 sequence reads: CASSTRESSYEQYF. DNA for the CDR3: TGTGCCAGTAGTACGCGGGAGAGCTCCTACGAGCAGTACTTC.

This chain links TRBV4-1 with TRBJ1-3; D might be TRBD1 (5 bases). The germline V gene has CDR1 MGHRA and CDR2 YSYEKL. Between the trimmed V and J ends, which lost 0 bases and 0 bases, there was a span of 12 bases. The length of the CDR3 is 17 residues. The CDR3 region has the DNA TGCGCCAGCAGCCAAGACCGGGACTCCCACTCTGGAAACACCATATATTTT. Translation: CASSQDRDSHSGNTIYF.

The chain carries TRBV7-6 and TRBJ1-6; 8 bases are a match to TRBD1. The junction had 9 bases not matched to a gene; V was cut back by 5 bases and J by 6 bases. This CDR3 has 16 residues. Germline-derived CDR1 and CDR2 are SGHVS and FNYEAQ. The CDR3 loop is CASSPSAGGGNSPLHF. For the CDR3, the DNA is TGTGCCAGCAGCCCCTCGGCAGGGGGCGGTAATTCACCCCTCCACTTT.

The rearrangement uses TRBV7-2 and TRBJ1-2; the match to TRBD1 covers 7 bases. CDR1 SGHTA and CDR2 FQGNSA come from the germline V gene. The trim removed 1 base at V and 8 bases at J, leaving 13 bases unmatched. The CDR3 covers 16 residues. The CDR3 protein is CASSLDSVTGVRGYTF. The CDR3 DNA sequence: TGTGCCAGCAGCTTAGATTCTGTCACAGGGGTACGGGGCTACACCTTC.

The gene calls are TRBV7-2 and TRBJ1-4, with 9 positions matching TRBD1. With 5 bases clipped from V and 17 bases from J, the junction kept 12 bases outside the gene matches. The CDR3 consists of 13 residues. CDR1 and CDR2 from the germline V gene are SGHTA and FQGNSA. CDR3 protein: CASSPGPGQGPFF. CDR3 DNA: TGTGCCAGCAGCCCCGGACCGGGACAGGGCCCCTTTTTT.

The rearrangement joins TRBV3-1 (or the pseudogene TRBV3-2) to TRBJ2-5; no clear D. There are 16 residues in the CDR3. CDR1 LGHDT and CDR2 YNNKEL come from the germline V gene (reference sequence). V lost 1 base and J lost 1, with 13 bases in between. CDR3 nucleotide sequence: TGTGCCAGCAGCCAAGGTGGCTCTAGTCTCCAAGAGACCCAGTACTTC. Amino acids: CASSQGGSSLQETQYF.

The V and J genes are TRBV5-4 and TRBJ2-1, with TRBD1 as a possible D gene (6 bases). CDR1 is SGHNT, CDR2 YYREEE, per germline (reference sequence). V was shortened by 0 bases and J by 4 bases, with 11 bases between the two germline ends. The CDR3 runs 15 residues. CDR3 sequence: CASSLEGVRYNEQFF. For the CDR3, the DNA is TGTGCCAGCAGCTTGGAGGGGGTGAGGTACAATGAGCAGTTCTTC.

V is TRBV7-2 and J is TRBJ1-2, with a weak D call TRBD1 (5 bases). Germline CDR1 reads SGHTA; CDR2 reads FQGNSA. Trimming pared 1 base from V and 7 bases from J, leaving 7 bases between. The length of the CDR3 is 12 residues. The CDR3 spells CASSLVRVGYTF. CDR3 sequence (DNA): TGTGCCAGCAGCTTAGTCAGGGTTGGCTACACCTTC.

This rearrangement joins TRBV5-1 to TRBJ2-1; the match to TRBD1 covers 8 bases. Germline V gene lookup returns CDR1 SGHRS and CDR2 YFSETQ. Trimming cost V 4 bases and J 0 bases; bases outside gene matches: 3. The CDR3 extends over 15 amino acids. The DNA of the CDR3 is TGCGCCAGCAGCGTGGGGACAGGCTCCTACAATGAGCAGTTCTTC. It is translated as CASSVGTGSYNEQFF.

This clone has just one count. The V and J genes are TRBV3-1 (or the pseudogene TRBV3-2) and TRBJ1-1; TRBD1 matches 11 bases. The germline V gene has CDR1 LGHDT and CDR2 YNNKEL (reference sequence). This CDR3 is 19 amino acids long. The V and J ends lost 1 base and 2 bases, in that order; junction bases with no gene match: 12. The CDR3 is CASSQAPPVRTGGNTEAFF. The DNA for the CDR3 is TGTGCCAGCAGCCAAGCCCCCCCCGTGCGGACAGGGGGCAACACTGAAGCTTTCTTT.

V gene TRBV18 combines with J gene TRBJ1-3; D is unclear. The CDR3 has 14 amino acids. Per the germline V gene, CDR1 is KGHSH and CDR2 is LQKENI. Trimming left V 3 bases short and J 2 bases short, with 8 bases between. The CDR3 coding sequence is TGTGCCAGCTCACCTAACAATCCTGGAAACACCATATATTTT. Translating gives CASSPNNPGNTIYF. The full variable domain, with the rest looked up from reference TRBV18 and TRBJ1-3, is NAGVMQNPRHLVRRRGQEARLRCSPMKGHSHVYWYRQLPEEGLKFMVYLQKENIIDESGMPKERFSAEFPKEGPSILRIQQVVRGDSAAYFCASSPNNPGNTIYFGEGSWLTVV.

Only a few counts were recorded for this clone. This sequence joins TRBV18 and TRBJ2-7; possible D gene TRBD1, 6 bases. This CDR3 is 15 amino acids long. Per germline, CDR1 KGHSH and CDR2 LQKENI. Trimming took 6 bases from V and 0 from J, leaving 15 bases between them. The CDR3 coding sequence is TGTGCCAGCTCGCGCAATACAGGGAGCTCCTACGAGCAGTACTTC. Translating gives CASSRNTGSSYEQYF.

J is TRBJ1-6 and V is TRBV6-5; 10 nucleotides align to TRBD1. V lost 7 bases, J lost 8 bases, and 5 bases stayed unmatched. The length of the CDR3 is 14 residues. The V gene's germline CDR1 is MNHEY and CDR2 SVGAGI. The CDR3 loop is CASKGQGWYSPLHF. CDR3 DNA sequence: TGTGCCAGCAAGGGACAGGGGTGGTATTCACCCCTCCACTTT.

This clone was picked up a small number of times. This chain uses TRBV7-2 with TRBJ2-7, with D possibly being TRBD1 (5 bases). Germline loops: CDR1 SGHTA, CDR2 FQGNSA. Trimming took 4 bases from V and 6 from J, leaving 16 bases between them. The CDR3 runs to 14 residues. The CDR3 DNA reads TGTGCCAGCAGCTACTCCCGGACATGGATCGAGCAGTACTTC. It codes for CASSYSRTWIEQYF. Variable domain in full (rest from reference TRBV7-2 and TRBJ2-7): GAGVSQSPSNKVTEKGKDVELRCDPISGHTALYWYRQSLGQGLEFLIYFQGNSAPDKSGLPSDRFSAERTGGSVSTLTIQRTQQEDSAVYLCASSYSRTWIEQYFGPGTRLTVT.

CDR3: CASSQVFGGAEAFF. The CDR3 coding sequence is TGTGCCAGCAGCCAAGTATTTGGAGGGGCTGAAGCTTTCTTT. The genes are TRBV14 and TRBJ1-1; TRBD1 is a possible D gene (5 bases). The V and J ends lost 1 base and 6 bases respectively, with 12 bases between them. Germline V gene lookup returns CDR1 SGHDN and CDR2 FVKESK. The CDR3 has 14 residues.

This CDR3 reads CASSHPTGDGYTF. The CDR3, as DNA: TGCGCCAGCAGCCACCCTACAGGGGATGGCTACACCTTC. This rearrangement joins TRBV5-1 to TRBJ1-2; 7 bases agree with TRBD1. Unmatched junction bases numbered 6, after V lost 4 bases and J lost 6 bases. The CDR3 covers 13 residues. Germline lookup yields CDR1 SGHRS and CDR2 YFSETQ.

The chain employs TRBV18 and TRBJ1-1; a weak D match, TRBD1 (5 bases). Germline V CDR1 and CDR2: KGHSH, LQKENI. There are 15 residues in the CDR3. V lost 5 bases, J lost 0 bases, and 13 bases lay in between. The CDR3: CASSSMGLMNTEAFF. The DNA for the CDR3 is TGTGCCAGCTCATCCATGGGACTGATGAACACTGAAGCTTTCTTT.

The chain carries TRBV5-4 and TRBJ1-2; the D gene is possibly TRBD1 (5 bases). Germline values: CDR1 SGHNT, CDR2 YYREEE (reference sequence). This CDR3 has 13 amino acids. Trimming stripped 4 bases from V and 2 bases from J, with 9 bases between. The CDR3 sequence: CASSHDRNYGYTF. As DNA, the CDR3 is TGTGCCAGCAGCCACGACAGAAACTATGGCTACACCTTC.